This entry features one T cell receptor beta chain sequence. Repertoires were generated with immunoSEQ multiplex PCR, while TCRdb's copy carries only in-frame clones and drops some. The sample has over 200,000 clones, about four fifths seen once; the top ten hold about 12%. The sample comes from a study of blood T cell repertoires in COVID-19. Study background: Italy, Spain and the United States were the sources of the convalescent and acute COVID-19 samples. In each case, the material was cDNA or gDNA derived from T cells, B-cell-depleted T cells, or PBMCs.

CDR1 SNHLY and CDR2 FYNNEI come from the germline V gene. V lost 1 base to trimming and J lost 6 bases; unmatched junction nucleotides: 4. The CDR3 has 15 residues. This receptor was obtained from a middle-aged woman with acute or convalescent COVID-19. Sequencing was carried out using peripheral blood. The rearrangement uses TRBV2 and TRBJ2-1, with 9 positions matching TRBD1. The CDR3 region is CASSEGGQGTNEQFF. The DNA of the CDR3 is TGTGCCAGCAGTGAAGGAGGACAGGGGACCAATGAGCAGTTCTTC.